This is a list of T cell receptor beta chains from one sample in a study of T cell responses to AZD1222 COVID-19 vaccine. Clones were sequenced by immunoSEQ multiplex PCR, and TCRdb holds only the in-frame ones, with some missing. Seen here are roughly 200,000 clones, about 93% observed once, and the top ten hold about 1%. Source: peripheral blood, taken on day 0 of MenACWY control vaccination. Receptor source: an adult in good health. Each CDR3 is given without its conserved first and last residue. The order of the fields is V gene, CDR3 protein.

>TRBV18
ASSPSGRNTEAF
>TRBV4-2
ASSRNRGPANYGYT
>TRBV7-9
ASSLQGSYGYT
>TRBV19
ASSIDLGRGYGYT
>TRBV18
ASSQQGGAGSATEAF
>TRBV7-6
ASSLRGSSTTSTDTQY
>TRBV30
AWRIWGRENSPLH
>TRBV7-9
ASSLARLAGDVYNEQF
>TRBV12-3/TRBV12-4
ASSLGQRYGYT
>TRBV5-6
ASIRGGQGLLDSPLH
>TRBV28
ASSLGSLGGYT
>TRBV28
ASSSRVAGGTDTQY
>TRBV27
ASSSRAGGNSPLH
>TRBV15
ATSNSRTLNTGELF
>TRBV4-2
ASSLEWAGEKLF
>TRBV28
ASNDRVREKLF
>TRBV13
ASSFGGAGYGYT
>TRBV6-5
ASSRGVNYGYT
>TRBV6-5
ASRDRVENGYT
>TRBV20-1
SASDQGPTDLH
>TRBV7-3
ASSPLVNTEAF
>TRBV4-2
ASSPLRNTEAF
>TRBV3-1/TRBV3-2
ASSQALTSGYT
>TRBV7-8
ASSPFLNTEAF
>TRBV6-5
ASGTRGASPLH
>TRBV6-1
ASSDDRVAYT
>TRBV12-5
ASGNAGGYQETQY
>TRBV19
ASSSSGTNYGYT
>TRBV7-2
ASSLVGTEDQPQH
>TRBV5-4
ASSSPGRSGTGELF
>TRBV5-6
ASSHGSYEQY
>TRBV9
ASSAGTDGNTIY
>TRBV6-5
ASGARQGALAF
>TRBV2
ASSDQRGSQETQY
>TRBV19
ASEGQGSSQPQH
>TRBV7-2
ASSLDAGTQNEQF
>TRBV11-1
ASSLDEGFNSPLH
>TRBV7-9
ASSLEQRNSPLH
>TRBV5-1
ASSGRTGFGYT
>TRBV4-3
ASSQVGRRNYGYT
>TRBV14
ASSRGQGYNSPLH